The rows below give T cell receptor beta chains drawn from one sample of a study of blood T cell repertoires in COVID-19. Some clones are missing from TCRdb's copy, which holds only in-frame ones; the method was immunoSEQ multiplex PCR. The sample consists of about 52,000 clones, 80% to 90% of them appearing once. Sequencing input: peripheral blood. The source is a man aged 65 to 79 with acute or convalescent COVID-19. Each CDR3 is given with its conserved first and last residue. Each record gives: clone size, D gene, V gene, CDR3 length, J gene, CDR3 protein, CDR3 DNA. D genes are given only for firm matches. The size of a clone is reported for some rows only, either as once, few or many, or as a class for expanded clones.

abundance: once
d_gene: NA
v_gene: TRBV6-2/TRBV6-3
len: 14
j_gene: TRBJ1-3
CDR3aa: CASSYRQMRNTIYF
CDR3nt: TGTGCCAGCAGTTACCGACAGATGCGAAACACCATATATTTT

abundance: NA
d_gene: TRBD2
v_gene: TRBV5-4
len: 15
j_gene: TRBJ2-7
CDR3aa: CASSPRTSGRSEQYF
CDR3nt: TGTGCCAGCAGCCCGCGGACTAGCGGGAGATCCGAGCAGTACTTC

abundance: NA
d_gene: TRBD1
v_gene: TRBV7-9
len: 17
j_gene: TRBJ2-7
CDR3aa: CASSPRPTGTGYDEQYF
CDR3nt: TGTGCCAGCAGCCCCCGACCTACCGGGACAGGGTACGACGAGCAGTACTTC

abundance: NA
d_gene: NA
v_gene: TRBV4-2
len: 15
j_gene: TRBJ2-4
CDR3aa: CASSQALAAENIQYF
CDR3nt: TGTGCCAGCAGCCAAGCCCTAGCCGCCGAAAACATTCAGTACTTC

abundance: NA
d_gene: TRBD1
v_gene: TRBV7-2
len: 13
j_gene: TRBJ2-7
CDR3aa: CASSSIDRDEQYF
CDR3nt: TGTGCCAGCAGCTCTATTGACAGGGACGAGCAGTACTTC

abundance: NA
d_gene: NA
v_gene: TRBV28
len: 15
j_gene: TRBJ2-1
CDR3aa: CASSLGTTSYNEQFF
CDR3nt: TGTGCCAGCAGTTTAGGTACTACCAGCTACAATGAGCAGTTCTTC

abundance: NA
d_gene: NA
v_gene: TRBV19
len: 14
j_gene: TRBJ1-5
CDR3aa: CASSMLGVSQPQHF
CDR3nt: TGTGCCAGTAGTATGTTAGGGGTAAGTCAGCCCCAGCATTTT

abundance: NA
d_gene: NA
v_gene: TRBV7-2
len: 16
j_gene: TRBJ2-2
CDR3aa: CASSNRGGSNTGELFF
CDR3nt: TGTGCCAGCAGCAACCGAGGGGGATCGAACACCGGGGAGCTGTTTTTT

abundance: NA
d_gene: NA
v_gene: TRBV20-1
len: 11
j_gene: TRBJ1-2
CDR3aa: CCGTAAGGYTF
CDR3nt: TGCTGCGGGACGGCCGCTGGGGGCTACACCTTC

abundance: NA
d_gene: TRBD2
v_gene: TRBV7-9
len: 15
j_gene: TRBJ2-5
CDR3aa: CASSFIAGVQETQYF
CDR3nt: TGTGCCAGCAGCTTTATAGCGGGGGTTCAAGAGACCCAGTACTTC

abundance: NA
d_gene: NA
v_gene: TRBV9
len: 14
j_gene: TRBJ2-3
CDR3aa: CASSVASQRDTQYF
CDR3nt: TGTGCCAGCAGCGTAGCAAGCCAGCGAGATACGCAGTATTTT

abundance: NA
d_gene: TRBD1
v_gene: TRBV29-1
len: 15
j_gene: TRBJ2-7
CDR3aa: CSAWQGEAYSYEQYF
CDR3nt: TGCAGCGCCTGGCAGGGGGAAGCCTACTCCTACGAGCAGTACTTC

abundance: NA
d_gene: NA
v_gene: TRBV5-1
len: 16
j_gene: TRBJ2-5
CDR3aa: CASSLETTRAGETQYF
CDR3nt: TGCGCCAGCAGCTTGGAGACGACGAGGGCAGGAGAGACCCAGTACTTC

abundance: NA
d_gene: NA
v_gene: TRBV5-8
len: 15
j_gene: TRBJ2-7
CDR3aa: CASSFGQAVTYEQYF
CDR3nt: TGTGCCAGCAGCTTTGGGCAGGCCGTTACTTACGAGCAGTACTTC

abundance: NA
d_gene: TRBD1
v_gene: TRBV5-5
len: 16
j_gene: TRBJ2-1
CDR3aa: CASSLDNRGGLSEQFF
CDR3nt: TGTGCCAGCAGCTTGGACAACAGGGGCGGATTAAGTGAGCAGTTCTTC

abundance: NA
d_gene: NA
v_gene: TRBV12-3/TRBV12-4
len: 12
j_gene: TRBJ1-4
CDR3aa: CASSRGSEKLFF
CDR3nt: TGTGCCAGCAGCCGAGGGAGTGAAAAACTGTTTTTT

abundance: NA
d_gene: NA
v_gene: TRBV7-2
len: 15
j_gene: TRBJ1-6
CDR3aa: CASSLGGGENSPLHF
CDR3nt: TGTGCCAGCAGCTTAGGAGGGGGGGAAAATTCACCCCTCCACTTT

abundance: NA
d_gene: TRBD1
v_gene: TRBV3-1/TRBV3-2
len: 15
j_gene: TRBJ1-6
CDR3aa: CASSPLGQGNSPLHF
CDR3nt: TGTGCCAGCAGCCCCCTGGGACAGGGTAATTCACCCCTCCACTTT

abundance: NA
d_gene: NA
v_gene: TRBV6-4
len: 13
j_gene: TRBJ2-3
CDR3aa: CASSEAGTDTQYF
CDR3nt: TGTGCCAGCAGTGAAGCGGGCACAGATACGCAGTATTTT

abundance: NA
d_gene: TRBD2
v_gene: TRBV6-6
len: 14
j_gene: TRBJ2-3
CDR3aa: CASSYVAGVDTQYF
CDR3nt: TGTGCCAGCAGTTACGTAGCGGGAGTAGATACGCAGTATTTT

abundance: NA
d_gene: TRBD2
v_gene: TRBV6-2/TRBV6-3
len: 15
j_gene: TRBJ2-5
CDR3aa: CASSRLAGGGETQYF
CDR3nt: TGTGCCAGCAGCCGACTAGCGGGAGGAGGCGAGACCCAGTACTTC

abundance: NA
d_gene: NA
v_gene: TRBV4-2
len: 14
j_gene: TRBJ1-1
CDR3aa: CASSQEQRHTEAFF
CDR3nt: TGTGCCAGCAGCCAAGAGCAGCGGCACACTGAAGCTTTCTTT

abundance: NA
d_gene: TRBD2
v_gene: TRBV5-5
len: 12
j_gene: TRBJ2-7
CDR3aa: CASSLAGLADYF
CDR3nt: TGTGCCAGCAGCCTTGCGGGACTAGCGGATTACTTC

abundance: NA
d_gene: NA
v_gene: TRBV19
len: 14
j_gene: TRBJ2-3
CDR3aa: CASRKQGSTDTQYF
CDR3nt: TGTGCCAGTAGAAAACAGGGTTCCACAGATACGCAGTATTTT

abundance: NA
d_gene: TRBD1
v_gene: TRBV7-8
len: 14
j_gene: TRBJ2-1
CDR3aa: CASSPGDSINEQFF
CDR3nt: TGTGCCAGCAGCCCTGGGGACAGTATAAATGAGCAGTTCTTC

abundance: NA
d_gene: TRBD1
v_gene: TRBV5-4
len: 15
j_gene: TRBJ1-4
CDR3aa: CASSFRQGANEKLFF
CDR3nt: TGTGCCAGCAGCTTCCGACAGGGGGCTAATGAAAAACTGTTTTTT

abundance: NA
d_gene: TRBD2
v_gene: TRBV24-1
len: 15
j_gene: TRBJ2-1
CDR3aa: CATSDFRREKHEQFF
CDR3nt: TGTGCCACCAGTGATTTTCGGCGGGAGAAACATGAGCAGTTCTTC

abundance: NA
d_gene: TRBD1
v_gene: TRBV4-1
len: 15
j_gene: TRBJ1-2
CDR3aa: CASSHRQGTNYGYTF
CDR3nt: TGCGCCAGCAGCCACCGACAGGGAACTAACTATGGCTACACCTTC